Listed below are T cell receptor beta chains from one sample, sequenced in a study of cytomegalovirus exposure and HLA in healthy donors. Some clones are missing from TCRdb's copy, which holds only in-frame ones; the method was immunoSEQ multiplex PCR. The data hold approximately 150,000 clones, with around 80% observed a single time. The material sequenced was PBMCs. The origin of the receptors is a woman in her 30s in good health and CMV-seropositive. The CDR3 runs from the conserved cysteine through the conserved F or W. A D gene is named only where the DNA matches it firmly. Only part of the rows carry a size: once, few, many, or a class if the clone is expanded.

v_gene	d_gene	j_gene	abundance	CDR3aa	CDR3nt
TRBV6-5	-	TRBJ2-7	-	CASRRSVWEQYF	TGTGCCAGCAGACGAAGCGTTTGGGAGCAGTACTTC
TRBV6-5	TRBD1	TRBJ1-6	-	CASSWDRGRSPLHF	TGTGCCAGCAGTTGGGACAGGGGGCGCTCACCCCTCCACTTT
TRBV27	TRBD1	TRBJ1-2	-	CASSPSGGNYGYTF	TGTGCCAGCAGCCCCTCAGGGGGAAACTATGGCTACACCTTC
TRBV2	TRBD2	TRBJ2-5	once	CASSARLAEETQYF	TGTGCCAGCAGTGCAAGGCTAGCGGAGGAGACCCAGTACTTC
TRBV9	-	TRBJ1-2	-	CASSLGKQGPSFTF	TGTGCCAGCAGCCTCGGGAAGCAGGGGCCTTCGTTCACCTTC
TRBV6-5	TRBD1	TRBJ1-4	-	CASNLDRVVEKLFF	TGTGCCAGCAACCTGGACAGGGTGGTAGAAAAACTGTTTTTT
TRBV7-2	TRBD2	TRBJ2-7	-	CASSLGLGLASEQYF	TGTGCCAGCAGCTTAGGATTGGGACTAGCGAGCGAGCAGTACTTC
TRBV5-4	-	TRBJ1-2	-	CASSQEAGAAINYGYTF	TGTGCCAGCAGCCAGGAAGCGGGGGCAGCTATCAACTATGGCTACACCTTC
TRBV10-2	TRBD2	TRBJ2-2	once	CASIPSRGGATGELFF	TGCGCCAGCATCCCATCGCGGGGGGGCGCCACCGGGGAGCTGTTTTTT
TRBV30	TRBD1	TRBJ2-7	-	CAWSALGTGGAGQYF	TGTGCCTGGAGTGCTTTAGGGACAGGGGGCGCGGGGCAGTACTTC
TRBV19	TRBD1	TRBJ2-7	-	CASSIGHRGEQYF	TGTGCCAGTAGTATAGGACACAGGGGCGAGCAGTACTTC
TRBV6-5	TRBD1	TRBJ2-5	-	CASSRDRGRQETQYF	TGTGCCAGCTCTAGGGACAGGGGACGGCAAGAGACCCAGTACTTC
TRBV19	-	TRBJ1-1	-	CASSPGYTEAFF	TGTGCCAGTAGCCCAGGTTACACTGAAGCTTTCTTT
TRBV11-1	-	TRBJ2-5	once	CASTKTGIDEETQYF	TGTGCCAGCACCAAAACAGGGATCGATGAAGAGACCCAGTACTTC
TRBV6-5	-	TRBJ2-2	-	CASSSSNTGELFF	TGTGCCAGCAGTTCCTCGAACACCGGGGAGCTGTTTTTT
TRBV6-5	-	TRBJ2-7	-	CASSYSLGYEQYF	TGTGCCAGCAGTTACTCCCTCGGCTACGAGCAGTACTTC
TRBV11-2	TRBD1	TRBJ1-1	many	CASSFTGGNTEAFF	TGTGCCAGCAGCTTCACAGGGGGGAACACTGAAGCTTTCTTT
TRBV5-1	-	TRBJ2-5	few	CASSLVGEGETQYF	TGCGCCAGCAGCTTGGTTGGCGAGGGAGAGACCCAGTACTTC
TRBV5-4	-	TRBJ1-1	-	CASGGPLKGPEAFF	TGTGCCAGCGGAGGGCCCCTCAAGGGCCCTGAAGCTTTCTTT
TRBV5-1	-	TRBJ2-1	-	CASSLDLNEQFF	TGCGCCAGCAGCCTGGATCTCAATGAGCAGTTCTTC
TRBV25-1	-	TRBJ2-7	-	CASITGTVYEQYF	TGTGCCAGCATTACAGGGACCGTCTACGAGCAGTACTTC
TRBV9	TRBD1	TRBJ2-7	-	CASSSSRTGGLYEQYF	TGTGCCAGCAGCTCCTCCAGGACAGGGGGTCTCTACGAGCAGTACTTC
TRBV5-4	TRBD1	TRBJ1-2	-	CASSPTGGPFGYTF	TGTGCCAGCAGCCCGACAGGGGGCCCTTTTGGCTACACCTTC
TRBV13	-	TRBJ2-2	-	CASSLYTGELFF	TGTGCCAGCAGCCTCTACACCGGGGAGCTGTTTTTT
TRBV4-3	-	TRBJ1-6	-	CASSQEFSGASSGLHF	TGCGCCAGCAGCCAAGAATTTTCAGGGGCCTCCTCAGGCCTCCACTTT
TRBV4-1	-	TRBJ1-2	once	CASSQGAANYGYTF	TGCGCCAGCAGCCAAGGGGCAGCTAACTATGGCTACACCTTC
TRBV5-6	-	TRBJ2-6	-	CASSPVSGFSGANVLTF	TGTGCCAGCAGCCCCGTTTCCGGGTTCTCTGGGGCCAACGTCCTGACTTTC
TRBV7-8	-	TRBJ1-2	-	CASSPYREYGYTF	TGTGCCAGCAGCCCCTACCGAGAGTATGGCTACACCTTC
TRBV27	-	TRBJ2-7	-	CASSLSFTSPTNEQYF	TGTGCCAGCAGTTTATCGTTTACAAGCCCTACTAACGAGCAGTACTTC
TRBV7-9	TRBD1	TRBJ2-7	once	CASSLEYGTGGSYEQYF	TGTGCCAGCAGCCTTGAATATGGGACAGGAGGCTCCTACGAGCAGTACTTC
TRBV5-1	TRBD2	TRBJ2-3	-	CASSLPTSGGTDTQYF	TGCGCCAGCAGCTTGCCAACTAGCGGGGGTACAGATACGCAGTATTTT
TRBV27	TRBD1	TRBJ1-5	-	CASSAGTGNNQPQHF	TGTGCCAGCAGTGCCGGGACAGGGAACAATCAGCCCCAGCATTTT
TRBV5-4	TRBD2	TRBJ2-1	-	CASSPSGGSLFNEQFF	TGTGCCAGCAGCCCCAGCGGGGGGTCTCTTTTCAATGAGCAGTTCTTC
TRBV6-5	TRBD1	TRBJ1-5	-	CASSYGTGGDQPQHF	TGTGCCAGCAGTTACGGGACAGGGGGGGATCAGCCCCAGCATTTT
TRBV4-3	TRBD1	TRBJ1-4	once	CASSREPGQGTTNEKLFF	TGCGCCAGCAGCCGAGAACCGGGACAGGGTACAACTAATGAAAAACTGTTTTTT
TRBV5-1	TRBD1	TRBJ2-2	-	CASSLGQGDTGELFF	TGCGCCAGCAGCTTGGGGCAGGGGGACACCGGGGAGCTGTTTTTT
TRBV9	-	TRBJ2-6	-	CASSGDSSGANVLTF	TGTGCCAGCAGCGGGGACTCCTCTGGGGCCAACGTCCTGACTTTC
TRBV6-5	TRBD1	TRBJ1-1	-	CASSPVQGRTEAFF	TGTGCCAGCAGTCCAGTACAGGGGCGTACTGAAGCTTTCTTT